The 26 T cell receptor beta chains below come from one sample, sequenced in a study of CXCR3-negative and CXCR3-positive naive CD8 T cells (dated by TCRdb to the late 2010s). Beyond this particular receptor, the publication reports: Compared with CXCR3-negative naive cells, CXCR3-positive naive cells had TRB CDR3s with higher hydrophobicity (lower Kidera factor 4), lower energy, and higher strength and volume indices.

The reads were generated on a NextSeq 550. The Human TCR Profiling Kit (MiLaboratory) was used to make UMI-labeled 5' RACE TRB cDNA libraries. TCRdb reanalyzed the reads, keeping one entry per CDR3 protein sequence and omitting DNA. The table for this sample records some 120,000 distinct CDR3 sequences. 0.5% to 0.75% of the sample goes to the ten largest clones. No antigen has been identified for these receptors. Sequences were obtained from naive CXCR3+ CD8+ T cells from blood. Interpreted using the paper, the cell subset or site label stands for: CD45RO-CCR7+CD27+CD95- naive CD8+ T cells expressing CXCR3 (TNR3+). All receptors derive from a human donor in good health. Some clones in this sample may be carry-over from other donors' samples.

This chain connects TRBV5-1 to TRBJ2-3; the D call from TCRdb, TRBD2, cannot be confirmed without DNA. This CDR3 comprises 16 residues. Germline CDR1 SGHRS, CDR2 YFSETQ. This CDR3 reads CASSLEASAMLDTQYF.

The J gene is TRBJ1-2, the V gene TRBV24-1. The CDR3 loop spans 13 amino acids. Germline CDR1 KGHDR, CDR2 SFDVKD. CDR3 in amino acids: CATSDNGGGGYTF.

This sequence joins TRBV3-1 and TRBJ2-1; with no DNA, the TCRdb D assignment of TRBD2 cannot be verified. In germline, CDR1 is LGHDT, CDR2 YNNKEL (reference sequence). The CDR3 is 14 amino acids. This CDR3 reads CASSSSRTSHEQFF.

The gene calls are TRBV10-1 and TRBJ2-1; TCRdb's D call of TRBD1 is untestable without DNA. The CDR3 is 15 residues long. From germline, CDR1 is WNHNN and CDR2 SYGVQD (reference sequence). The CDR3 loop is CASSESTRVNNEQFF.

The chain uses TRBV29-1 and TRBJ1-1; TCRdb indicates TRBD1, and absent DNA this call remains unverified. The CDR3 totals 12 residues. CDR1 and CDR2 from the germline V gene are SQVTM and ANQGSEA. This chain's CDR3 is CSVHQGVTEAFF.

This chain uses TRBV12-3 or TRBV12-4 with TRBJ2-3; the D gene TCRdb calls, TRBD2, cannot be checked with no DNA. CDR3 length equals 14 residues. The chain's CDR3 is CASSLMGSSDTQYF.

The rearrangement joins TRBV7-9 to TRBJ1-1; TCRdb calls TRBD1, which cannot be checked without DNA. The length of the CDR3 is 13 residues. The germline CDR1 and CDR2 sequences are SEHNR and FQNEAQ (reference sequence). The CDR3 sequence is CASSLGGALGAFF.

The chain joins TRBV29-1 to TRBJ2-7. Germline V lookup: CDR1 SQVTM, CDR2 ANQGSEA. The CDR3 is made up of 11 amino acids. CDR3 in amino acids: CSVLLGNEQYF.

This sequence joins TRBV7-8 and TRBJ1-1. CDR1 is SGHVS, CDR2 FQNEAQ, per germline. The CDR3 is made up of 14 amino acids. The CDR3 reads CASSLASTVAEAFF.

The CDR3 spells CASSSGGVPEAFF. This chain joins TRBV6-2 or TRBV6-3 and TRBJ1-1; the D gene TCRdb calls, TRBD1, cannot be checked with no DNA. Looked up from germline, CDR1 is MNHEY and CDR2 is SVGEGT. CDR3 size: 13 residues.

The chain is built from TRBV6-2 or TRBV6-3 and TRBJ1-4. The CDR3 extends over 16 amino acids. Germline V gives CDR1 MNHEY, CDR2 SVGEGT. This CDR3 reads CASSSDLPPTNEKLFF.

The CDR3: CASSLRTGNQPQYF. The rearrangement uses TRBV28 and TRBJ1-5. Germline CDR1 MDHEN, CDR2 SYDVKM. The CDR3 consists of 14 residues.

The J gene is TRBJ2-4, the V gene TRBV12-3 or TRBV12-4; lacking DNA, the TRBD2 call made by TCRdb goes unchecked. This CDR3 region has 19 residues. CDR3 in amino acids: CASSSSGTSGKEAKNIQYF.

This chain connects TRBV5-1 to TRBJ2-7. This CDR3 is 15 amino acids long. Germline V CDR1 and CDR2: SGHRS, YFSETQ. CDR3 residues: CASSLQDSSSYEQYF.

The chain couples TRBV2 to TRBJ2-7; TCRdb designates TRBD2, a call that cannot be tested without DNA. There are 15 residues in the CDR3. CDR1 SNHLY and CDR2 FYNNEI come from the germline V gene. The CDR3 sequence is CASSPMTSGSNEQYF. Supplemented by reference TRBV2 and TRBJ2-7, the full variable domain reads EPEVTQTPSHQVTQMGQEVILRCVPISNHLYFYWYRQILGQKVEFLVSFYNNEISEKSEIFDDQFSVERPDGSNFTLKIRSTKLEDSAMYFCASSPMTSGSNEQYFGPGTRLTVT.

The chain employs TRBV29-1 and TRBJ2-7. The CDR3 contains 14 residues. Per germline, CDR1 SQVTM and CDR2 ANQGSEA. The CDR3 is CSVEWPKRPYEQYF.

CDR3 protein: CASSFWLASNEQFF. V usage is TRBV12-3 or TRBV12-4 and J usage is TRBJ2-1; the TCRdb call, TRBD2, lacks DNA for checking. The CDR3 length is 14 residues.

V gene TRBV12-3 or TRBV12-4 combines with J gene TRBJ1-5; without DNA, the TCRdb call of TRBD1 cannot be checked. This CDR3 has 15 amino acids. The CDR3 protein is CASSNRGRTGQPQHF.

The V gene is TRBV27, the J gene TRBJ2-3; TCRdb indicates TRBD1, and absent DNA this call remains unverified. The germline gives CDR1 MNHEY, CDR2 SMNVEV (reference sequence). This CDR3 comprises 15 residues. The CDR3: CASSLLGETLDTQYF.

CDR3 sequence reads: CASSAPTSADGETQYF. The chain combines TRBV25-1 with TRBJ2-5; as DNA is missing, the TRBD2 call by TCRdb cannot be tested. CDR3 length: 16 residues. Looked up from germline, CDR1 is MGHDK and CDR2 is SYGVNS.

The chain has TRBV29-1 and TRBJ1-5. Germline V gene lookup returns CDR1 SQVTM and CDR2 ANQGSEA. CDR3 length: 13 amino acids. The CDR3 here is CSVGEGPNQPQHF. The whole variable domain, remainder taken from reference TRBV29-1 and TRBJ1-5, is SAVISQKPSRDICQRGTSLTIQCQVDSQVTMMFWYRQQPGQSLTLIATANQGSEATYESGFVIDKFPISRPNLTFSTLTVSNMSPEDSSIYLCSVGEGPNQPQHFGDGTRLSIL.

The CDR3 reads CSARAGDTEAFF. This sequence joins TRBV20-1 and TRBJ1-1; the D call of TRBD1 rests on TCRdb alone, since no DNA is present to check it. This CDR3 is built from 12 residues. CDR1 is DFQATT, CDR2 SNEGSKA, per germline (reference sequence).

The CDR3 region is CSVEDSNSSYEQYF. The rearrangement uses TRBV29-1 and TRBJ2-7. Germline values: CDR1 SQVTM, CDR2 ANQGSEA. This CDR3 region has 14 residues.

The chain combines TRBV7-9 with TRBJ1-4; TCRdb selects TRBD1, and the lack of DNA leaves this call unchecked. Germline V gene sequence: CDR1 SEHNR, CDR2 FQNEAQ (reference sequence). CDR3 size: 15 residues. CDR3: CASSFVGTGHEKLFF. The whole variable domain, remainder taken from reference TRBV7-9 and TRBJ1-4, is DTGVSQNPRHKITKRGQNVTFRCDPISEHNRLYWYRQTLGQGPEFLTYFQNEAQLEKSRLLSDRFSAERPKGSFSTLEIQRTEQGDSAMYLCASSFVGTGHEKLFFGSGTQLSVL.

This chain uses TRBV4-1 with TRBJ2-2. This CDR3 has 14 residues. Germline values: CDR1 MGHRA, CDR2 YSYEKL. The CDR3 region is CASSPGANTGELFF.

The chain recombines TRBV7-2 with TRBJ1-5; TCRdb's assignment of TRBD1 cannot be checked, as there is no DNA. CDR1 and CDR2 (germline): SGHTA, FQGNSA. The CDR3 loop spans 17 amino acids. The CDR3 loop reads CASSLGWDALIDQPQHF.